The rows below give T cell receptor beta chains drawn from one sample of a study of cytomegalovirus exposure and HLA in healthy donors. The protocol was immunoSEQ multiplex PCR, while the TCRdb copy is restricted to in-frame clones and leaves out a portion. The repertoire table contains some 44,000 clones. The sequenced sample was PBMCs. Receptor source: a woman aged 25 to 45 in good health and CMV-seronegative. CDR3s include the opening cysteine and the closing phenylalanine or tryptophan. Each record gives: J gene, V gene, D gene, CDR3 protein, CDR3 DNA. The D gene is left open where the match is weak.

j_call: TRBJ2-5
v_call: TRBV19
d_call: TRBD2
cdr3_aa: CASSRGGAARGETQYF
cdr3_nt: TGTGCCAGTAGTAGGGGGGGAGCGGCAAGAGGGGAGACCCAGTACTTC

j_call: TRBJ1-4
v_call: TRBV9
d_call: NA
cdr3_aa: CASSVNWGGEKLFF
cdr3_nt: TGTGCCAGCAGCGTAAACTGGGGGGGTGAAAAACTGTTTTTT

j_call: TRBJ2-2
v_call: TRBV28
d_call: NA
cdr3_aa: CASSLGALGHTGELFF
cdr3_nt: TGTGCCAGCAGTTTGGGGGCCCTGGGGCACACCGGGGAGCTGTTTTTT

j_call: TRBJ2-3
v_call: TRBV29-1
d_call: TRBD1
cdr3_aa: CSVSSGTGGTDTQYF
cdr3_nt: TGCAGCGTTTCTTCGGGGACAGGGGGCACAGATACGCAGTATTTT

j_call: TRBJ1-2
v_call: TRBV4-1
d_call: NA
cdr3_aa: CASSQDPDYGYTF
cdr3_nt: TGCGCCAGCAGCCAAGATCCGGACTACGGCTACACCTTC

j_call: TRBJ2-7
v_call: TRBV5-1
d_call: TRBD2
cdr3_aa: CASSLTSGYSYEQYF
cdr3_nt: TGCGCCAGCAGCTTGACTAGCGGATACTCCTACGAGCAGTACTTC

j_call: TRBJ2-7
v_call: TRBV30
d_call: TRBD2
cdr3_aa: CAWSVPGSGMPGEQYF
cdr3_nt: TGTGCCTGGAGTGTACCGGGTAGCGGGATGCCGGGCGAGCAGTACTTC

j_call: TRBJ2-7
v_call: TRBV18
d_call: TRBD1
cdr3_aa: CASSRPNRGSRNYEQYF
cdr3_nt: TGTGCCAGCTCCCGGCCTAACAGGGGGAGTAGAAACTACGAGCAGTACTTC

j_call: TRBJ2-7
v_call: TRBV18
d_call: NA
cdr3_aa: CASSQGGYEQYF
cdr3_nt: TGTGCCAGCTCACAGGGGGGGTACGAGCAGTACTTC

j_call: TRBJ2-1
v_call: TRBV12-5
d_call: TRBD2
cdr3_aa: CASGLTTSGLYNEQFF
cdr3_nt: TGTGCTAGTGGTTTGACGACTAGCGGGCTCTACAATGAGCAGTTCTTC

j_call: TRBJ1-1
v_call: TRBV11-3
d_call: NA
cdr3_aa: CASSSGVQGEAFF
cdr3_nt: TGTGCCAGCAGCTCCGGGGTACAGGGAGAAGCTTTCTTT

j_call: TRBJ1-1
v_call: TRBV7-9
d_call: NA
cdr3_aa: CASSLAAPEAFF
cdr3_nt: TGTGCCAGCAGCTTAGCGGCCCCTGAAGCTTTCTTT

j_call: TRBJ2-7
v_call: TRBV4-3
d_call: NA
cdr3_aa: CASSQGLGRLSYEQYF
cdr3_nt: TGCGCCAGCAGCCAAGGATTGGGGCGCCTCTCCTACGAGCAGTACTTC

j_call: TRBJ2-7
v_call: TRBV6-6
d_call: NA
cdr3_aa: CASSRIGAYEQYF
cdr3_nt: TGTGCCAGCAGCCGAATAGGGGCCTACGAGCAGTACTTC

j_call: TRBJ1-5
v_call: TRBV4-1
d_call: NA
cdr3_aa: CASSQVLGGSNQPQHF
cdr3_nt: TGCGCCAGCAGCCAAGTCTTAGGGGGAAGCAATCAGCCCCAGCATTTT

j_call: TRBJ1-4
v_call: TRBV7-2
d_call: TRBD1
cdr3_aa: CASSFPRQGTNEKLFF
cdr3_nt: TGTGCCAGCAGCTTTCCCAGACAGGGAACTAATGAAAAACTGTTTTTT

j_call: TRBJ2-5
v_call: TRBV20-1
d_call: NA
cdr3_aa: CSARAAAVAYF
cdr3_nt: TGCAGTGCTAGGGCCGCCGCAGTGGCGTACTTC

j_call: TRBJ1-3
v_call: TRBV7-9
d_call: TRBD1
cdr3_aa: CASSSGQGSSGNTIYF
cdr3_nt: TGTGCCAGCAGCAGCGGACAGGGAAGCTCTGGAAACACCATATATTTT

j_call: TRBJ1-1
v_call: TRBV18
d_call: NA
cdr3_aa: CASSPGELGAPPLGEAFF
cdr3_nt: TGTGCCAGCTCACCCGGAGAATTGGGGGCTCCGCCTCTGGGGGAAGCTTTCTTT

j_call: TRBJ2-7
v_call: TRBV15
d_call: TRBD2
cdr3_aa: CATSREAGGAYEQYF
cdr3_nt: TGTGCCACCAGCAGAGAGGCGGGGGGTGCTTACGAGCAGTACTTC

j_call: TRBJ2-5
v_call: TRBV13
d_call: NA
cdr3_aa: CASSLRTYQETQYF
cdr3_nt: TGTGCCAGCAGCTTACGAACTTACCAAGAGACCCAGTACTTC